Described below is a single T cell receptor (beta chain) sequence and its context. The CDR3 length is 12 residues. Germline CDR1 is DFQATT and CDR2 is SNEGSKA (reference sequence). V dropped 3 bases and J dropped 4 bases, with 9 bases sitting between them. The sample is drawn from a study of blood T cell repertoires in COVID-19. Background on the study: Sites in the United States, Italy and Spain provided acute and convalescent COVID-19 samples. PBMCs, B-cell-depleted T cells, or T cells provided the cDNA or gDNA that made up the material.

Some clones are missing from TCRdb's copy, which holds only in-frame ones; the method was immunoSEQ multiplex PCR. The data hold about 120,000 clones, with over 75% observed a single time. The clonotype originates from a human donor with active COVID-19. The donor label of this sample is uncertain. This rearrangement joins TRBV20-1 to TRBJ1-1; D ambiguous. The specimen sequenced was peripheral blood. DNA for the CDR3: TGCAGTGCTAGTTCACAGACCACTGAAGCTTTCTTT. Protein: CSASSQTTEAFF.